The clone carrying this T cell receptor beta chain was seen many times. One end of the junction does not line up with germline, which may come from a read error. These data come from a study of low-dose radiotherapy and immunotherapy resistance in tumors. Time point meaning: before trial treatment. The donors' regimen was nivolumab, ipilimumab, aspirin, low-dose cyclophosphamide and low-dose radiotherapy. TRAV and TRBV primers primed cDNA for both TCRalpha and TCRbeta. TCRs were put through approximately 20 PCR cycles of amplification with Phusion. A constant-region primer and the V-primer adapter served as the primer pair. In vitro transcription served to amplify the isolated mRNA. TCRdb itself ran the reads through MiXCR, one entry per CDR3 protein. The sample yields some 82,000 distinct CDR3 sequences, 18% seen once. This receptor was obtained from a male donor with prostate cancer. Material: PBMCs, obtained before treatment.

CDR3 nucleotide sequence: TGTGCCAGCAGGTTAGGACAGGGGTCCTGGACCAATCAGCCCCAGCATTTT. It encodes CASRLGQGSWTNQPQHF. V usage is TRBV12-3 or TRBV12-4 and J usage is TRBJ1-5; 9 nucleotides match TRBD1. The CDR3 loop spans 17 amino acids.